This T cell receptor beta chain was recovered during a study of T cells after yellow fever vaccination. Study background: SMART-Seq v4 Ultra Low Input served to prepare low-cell-number fractions.

Notes on the study in general: Abundant clonotypes from the bulk population could have been carried over as contaminants into FACS-sorted repertoires. Only a small proportion of the clonotypes turned up in both the CD4 and the CD8 compartments, likely arising from convergent recombination.

The 5'RACE template-switching step produced TCR cDNA and added a universal primer site and UMIs. TCRdb redid the calling of the 5' RACE reads with MiXCR, one entry per CDR3 protein. The repertoire includes some 560,000 distinct CDR3 sequences, around 16% of them detected once, and roughly 17% sits in the top ten. Per germline, CDR1 SGHTA and CDR2 FQGNSA. The CDR3 has 14 amino acids. V dropped 6 bases and J dropped 0 bases, with 11 bases sitting between them. This clonotype was counted between two and nine times. The antigen remains unidentified. Source: PBMCs, taken about 5 days after the first yellow fever vaccination. The TCR sequence derives from a man between 18 and 29 years old who received the YFV17D yellow fever vaccine. This chain joins TRBV7-2 and TRBJ1-1, with D unclear. DNA for the CDR3: TGTGCCAGCAGTTCCCTTCTTGTGAACACTGAAGCTTTCTTT. Residues: CASSSLLVNTEAFF.